This TCR beta chain came from a study of Ad26.COV2.S vaccination and SARS-CoV-2 variants. Study overall: It was the COV1001 Ad26.COV2.S trial arm that included the donor. Each vaccinee took Ad26.COV2.S intramuscularly, once or twice 56 days apart.

The treatment here: approximately 18 received Ad26.COV2.S at low or high dose, single or two shots; five or six received placebo; per-sample allocation not given. Sampling was done on day 63 after the first vaccine or placebo injection. Study observations and caveats: Substantial breadth was reportedly displayed by spike-specific CD8+ and CD4+ T cell responses after vaccination. Responses of T cells in total may have been underestimated by the TCR breadth and depth analyses.

Points on this clone: The antigen remains undetermined.

CDR3 length: 13 residues. Between the trimmed V and J ends, which lost 5 bases and 1 base, there was a span of 8 bases. The table came from immunoSEQ multiplex PCR; TCRdb's copy has only in-frame clones and leaves some out. The sample holds over 400,000 clones, roughly 90% seen once. This chain uses TRBV12-3 or TRBV12-4 with TRBJ1-1; D possibly corresponds to TRBD1 (5 bases). Sequencing was performed on peripheral blood, taken in a trial of Ad26.COV2.S vaccine versus placebo. The receptor's source is a person aged 18-60 years who received the Ad26.COV2.S COVID-19 vaccine or a placebo. The CDR3 region is CASSNDRNTEAFF. In nucleotides, the CDR3 is TGTGCCAGCAGTAATGACAGGAACACTGAAGCTTTCTTT.